Below, one T cell receptor (beta chain) is given with its context. Losses at the gene ends were 2 bases for V and 5 bases for J; bases not matched to a gene: 6. Germline CDR1 and CDR2: LNHNV and YYDKDF (reference sequence). The CDR3 sequence is 14 residues long. This sample stems from a study of cytomegalovirus exposure and HLA in healthy donors. Both 60 Vbeta primers and 13 Jbeta primers went into the PCR. The table came from immunoSEQ multiplex PCR; TCRdb's copy has only in-frame clones and leaves some out. The sample contains under 200,000 clones, around nine tenths of which appear only once. The sequencing sample was made of PBMCs. This receptor was taken from a woman in her twenties or thirties in good health and CMV-seronegative. V and J are TRBV15 and TRBJ2-7; the match to TRBD2 covers 7 bases. As DNA, the CDR3 is TGTGCCACCAGCAGACCCGGGGGGTGGCACGAGCAGTACTTC. Protein product: CATSRPGGWHEQYF.